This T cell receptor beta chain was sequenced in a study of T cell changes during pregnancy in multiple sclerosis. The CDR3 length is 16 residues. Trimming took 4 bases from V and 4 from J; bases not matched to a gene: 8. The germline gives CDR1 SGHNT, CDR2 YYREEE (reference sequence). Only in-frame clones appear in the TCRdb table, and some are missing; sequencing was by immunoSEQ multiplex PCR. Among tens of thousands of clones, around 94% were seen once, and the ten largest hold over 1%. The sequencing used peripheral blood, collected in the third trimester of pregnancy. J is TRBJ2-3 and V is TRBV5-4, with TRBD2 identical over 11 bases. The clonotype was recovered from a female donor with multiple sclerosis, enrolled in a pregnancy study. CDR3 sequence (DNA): TGTGCCAGCAGCATGAGGATAGCGGGAGGGCCAGATACGCAGTATTTT. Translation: CASSMRIAGGPDTQYF.